The 8 T cell receptor beta chains in this list originate from one sample, sequenced in a study of cytomegalovirus exposure and HLA in healthy donors. It was with 60 Vbeta and 13 Jbeta primers that the PCR ran. Assay: immunoSEQ multiplex PCR; the TCRdb copy retains only in-frame clones and omits some. The profile shows tens of thousands of clones, 85% of them singletons. Input material: PBMCs. Receptors were obtained from a female donor in good health and CMV-seronegative.

The J gene is TRBJ1-5, the V gene TRBV28; TRBD1 matches at 8 bases. Losses at the gene ends were 6 bases for V and 5 bases for J; bases not matched to a gene: 3. The CDR3 has 13 amino acids. The germline V gene has CDR1 MDHEN and CDR2 SYDVKM. In DNA, the CDR3 is TGTGCCAGCAGAGGGACAGGTTATCAGCCCCAGCATTTT. It codes for CASRGTGYQPQHF.

This clone was detected once. V is TRBV10-3 and J is TRBJ1-5; 8 positions match TRBD1. Trimming at V came to 3 bases and at J to 8 bases, leaving 12 bases not matched to a gene. The CDR3 is 16 amino acids. CDR1 and CDR2 (germline): ENHRY, SYGVKD. The CDR3 loop is CAISDPGTGLGEPQHF. CDR3 coding DNA: TGTGCCATCAGTGACCCCGGGACAGGTCTTGGTGAGCCCCAGCATTTT.

This chain links TRBV27 with TRBJ2-5; D is uncertain. The J call may not be correct, given that the DNA end is closer to TRBJ2-7. The CDR3 runs to 13 residues. Germline V gives CDR1 MNHEY, CDR2 SMNVEV (reference sequence). CDR3 in amino acids: CASSLINRREQYF. CDR3 coding DNA: TGTGCCAGCAGCCTCATTAACCGCCGCGAGCAGTACTTC.

V and J are TRBV4-3 and TRBJ2-7; no definite D call. Between the trimmed V and J ends, which lost 0 bases and 3 bases, there was a span of 6 bases. Looked up from germline, CDR1 is LGHNA and CDR2 is YSLEER. The CDR3 is 13 amino acids. CDR3 DNA: TGCGCCAGCAGCCAAGACAGAAGCTACGAGCAGTACTTC. This translates into CASSQDRSYEQYF.

The chain combines TRBV7-9 with TRBJ2-7; TRBD1 might be the D (6 bases). The CDR3 has 14 residues. CDR1 SEHNR and CDR2 FQNEAQ come from the germline V gene (reference sequence). Trimming removed 4 bases from V and 5 bases from J, with 15 bases in between. The CDR3 region is CASSSRGLVDEQYF. The CDR3 DNA is TGTGCCAGCAGCTCGAGGGGGTTAGTAGACGAGCAGTACTTC.

V is TRBV19 and J is TRBJ2-7; 12 bases align to TRBD2. The CDR3 is 15 amino acids. Per the germline V gene, CDR1 is LNHDA and CDR2 is SQIVND (reference sequence). J gave up 5 bases and V 2 bases, and 4 bases lay outside the gene matches. The CDR3 sequence: CASSIMTSGSHEQYF. Here the CDR3 DNA reads TGTGCCAGTAGTATAATGACTAGCGGGAGCCACGAGCAGTACTTC.

V usage is TRBV27 and J usage is TRBJ2-6; a possible D gene is TRBD1 (6 bases). The V gene's germline CDR1 is MNHEY and CDR2 SMNVEV (reference sequence). Trimming removed 5 bases from V and 0 bases from J, with 17 bases in between. CDR3 length: 18 residues. The CDR3 spells CASSPWTAPPSGANVLTF. The CDR3 DNA is TGTGCCAGCAGTCCCTGGACAGCTCCCCCCTCTGGGGCCAACGTCCTGACTTTC.

Only a few counts were recorded for this clone. V is TRBV6-4 and J is TRBJ2-3, with a possible D match to TRBD1 (6 bases). Germline values: CDR1 MRHNA, CDR2 SNTAGT. The CDR3 runs 16 residues. Trimming pared 6 bases from V and 2 bases from J, leaving 18 bases between. For the CDR3, the DNA is TGTGCCAGCAGCCGACGCCCCTCAGGGGACACAGATACGCAGTATTTT. Protein sequence: CASSRRPSGDTDTQYF.